Following are 21 T cell receptor beta chains from one sample sequenced in a study of Ad26.COV2.S vaccination and SARS-CoV-2 variants. Treatment given: around 19 received Ad26.COV2.S at low or high dose, single or two shots; about 5 received placebo; per-sample allocation not given. Sampling happened 63 days after the first vaccine or placebo injection. Sequencing used immunoSEQ multiplex PCR; TCRdb keeps in-frame clones, though not all of them. The profile shows about 280,000 clones, around 87% of them singletons. This material consisted of peripheral blood, taken in a trial of Ad26.COV2.S vaccine versus placebo. All receptors come from a person aged 18-65 years who received the Ad26.COV2.S COVID-19 vaccine or a placebo.

V usage is TRBV7-4 and J usage is TRBJ2-5, with D tentatively TRBD1 or TRBD2 (5 bases each). Germline assignment: CDR1 SGHVT and CDR2 SQSDAQ. The CDR3 has 14 residues. Trimming took off 6 bases at V and 4 bases at J, with 15 bases between the two ends. CDR3 loop: CASRPGRRTETQYF. DNA for the CDR3: TGTGCCAGCAGACCGGGACGGCGTACAGAGACCCAGTACTTC.

This rearrangement joins TRBV7-6 to TRBJ1-1; tentative D call: TRBD1 (6 bases). Trimming stripped 5 bases from V and 10 bases from J, with 26 bases between. CDR1 is SGHVS, CDR2 FNYEAQ, per germline. The CDR3 loop spans 16 amino acids. This CDR3 reads CASSPNRVGLGVGAFF. CDR3 nucleotides: TGTGCCAGCAGCCCGAACAGGGTTGGGTTAGGCGTTGGAGCTTTCTTT.

The V and J genes are TRBV6-5 and TRBJ2-5; 10 bases map to TRBD2. This CDR3 contains 14 residues. V was pared by 8 bases and J by 5 bases, with 8 bases of the junction left unmatched. Germline CDR1 MNHEY, CDR2 SVGAGI. DNA for the CDR3: TGTGCCAGCGGACCGGGACTAGCGAGGGAGACCCAGTACTTC. Its protein is CASGPGLARETQYF.

The table lists this clone with a count of one. The chain combines TRBV4-2 with TRBJ1-2; 7 positions agree with TRBD1. From germline, CDR1 is LGHNA and CDR2 YNFKEQ. The V segment lost 0 bases and the J segment 7 bases; nucleotides outside the gene matches: 11. The CDR3 consists of 16 residues. This CDR3 is CASSQDPRTGLGGYTF. CDR3 in DNA: TGTGCCAGCAGCCAAGACCCGAGGACAGGTCTCGGTGGCTACACCTTC.

The chain joins TRBV7-2 to TRBJ2-2; 8 bases line up with TRBD1. Germline V lookup: CDR1 SGHTA, CDR2 FQGNSA. J was trimmed by 3 bases and V by 5 bases; bases with no gene match: 14. This CDR3 is built from 18 residues. The CDR3 DNA sequence: TGTGCCAGCAGCCCCCAGGGTGGGACAGGAGGGGACACCGGGGAGCTGTTTTTT. Residues: CASSPQGGTGGDTGELFF.

The V and J genes are TRBV5-6 and TRBJ2-7; D remains unclear. This CDR3 has 15 amino acids. Germline CDR1 reads SGHDT; CDR2 reads YYEEEE. Trimming took off 4 bases at V and 0 bases at J, with 14 bases between the two ends. The CDR3: CASSPPVRSSYEQYF. DNA for the CDR3: TGTGCCAGCAGCCCGCCGGTAAGGAGCTCCTACGAGCAGTACTTC.

The chain is built from TRBV7-4 and TRBJ1-1, with 7 bases fitting TRBD1. The germline V gene encodes CDR1 SGHVT and CDR2 SQSDAQ. The CDR3 contains 14 residues. After removal of 1 base from V and 3 bases from J, the junction contained 2 bases not matched to a gene. CDR3 DNA: TGTGCCAGCAGCTTAGGACAGGGTGACACTGAAGCTTTCTTT. Translation gives CASSLGQGDTEAFF.

The rearrangement uses TRBV3-1 (or the pseudogene TRBV3-2) and TRBJ2-1, with 10 bases lining up with TRBD2. The junction had 12 bases not matched to a gene; V was cut back by 7 bases and J by 9 bases. CDR1 is LGHDT, CDR2 YNNKEL, per germline (reference sequence). The CDR3 length is 15 residues. The CDR3 coding sequence is TGTGCCAGCACCTACGGGCTAGCGGGAGAGAGTGAGCAGTTCTTC. Its protein is CASTYGLAGESEQFF.

The chain is built from TRBV6-6 and TRBJ1-2, with 11 positions matching TRBD1. V lost 5 bases to trimming and J lost 5 bases; unmatched junction nucleotides: 4. Germline CDR1 MNHNY, CDR2 SVGAGI (reference sequence). CDR3 length: 14 residues. For the CDR3, the DNA is TGTGCCAGCAGTGGGACAGGGGGAAGTTATGGCTACACCTTC. Encoded protein: CASSGTGGSYGYTF.

The genes are TRBV2 and TRBJ2-1; 9 nucleotides agree with TRBD2. The CDR3 is 16 residues long. The junction had 13 bases not matched to a gene; V was cut back by 6 bases and J by 7 bases. The germline V gene has CDR1 SNHLY and CDR2 FYNNEI. CDR3 protein: CASSADGAGGLNEQFF. CDR3 nucleotides: TGTGCCAGCAGCGCCGATGGGGCGGGGGGGCTAAATGAGCAGTTCTTC.

This chain joins TRBV5-1 and TRBJ1-5; D is perhaps TRBD1 (6 bases). With 1 base removed from V and 3 bases from J, the gap between germline ends came to 8 bases. The CDR3 runs to 14 residues. Germline CDR1 and CDR2: SGHRS and YFSETQ. CDR3 in DNA: TGCGCCAGCAGCTTGACAGGGATCAATCAGCCCCAGCATTTT. Protein: CASSLTGINQPQHF. Variable domain in full (rest from reference TRBV5-1 and TRBJ1-5): KAGVTQTPRYLIKTRGQQVTLSCSPISGHRSVSWYQQTPGQGLQFLFEYFSETQRNKGNFPGRFSGRQFSNSRSEMNVSTLELGDSALYLCASSLTGINQPQHFGDGTRLSIL.

This chain links TRBV5-1 with TRBJ2-1; tentatively, D is TRBD1 (5 bases). Deletions cut 0 bases from V and 0 bases from J, with 7 bases between. The germline gives CDR1 SGHRS, CDR2 YFSETQ. This CDR3 has 15 amino acids. CDR3 region: CASSLAGISYNEQFF. The CDR3 coding sequence is TGCGCCAGCAGCTTGGCAGGGATCTCCTACAATGAGCAGTTCTTC.

The V call is TRBV6-4, the J call TRBJ1-3; no firm D call. Germline lookup yields CDR1 MRHNA and CDR2 SNTAGT. CDR3 length: 13 amino acids. V shed 9 bases and J shed 2 bases, with 11 bases lying between them. The CDR3 region is CASSSGPGNTIYF. CDR3 DNA sequence: TGTGCCAGTTCATCTGGCCCTGGAAACACCATATATTTT.

The rearrangement uses TRBV2 and TRBJ1-4, with 7 bases fitting TRBD1. CDR3 length: 14 residues. Germline-derived CDR1 and CDR2 are SNHLY and FYNNEI. The ends lost 8 bases at V and 0 bases at J; junction bases unmatched: 3. The CDR3 region has the DNA TGTGCCAGCGACAGGGTAGCAACTAATGAAAAACTGTTTTTT. Amino acid sequence: CASDRVATNEKLFF.

The gene calls are TRBV9 and TRBJ2-1; D uncertain. This CDR3 has 14 residues. The V and J ends lost 0 bases and 6 bases respectively, with 10 bases between them. The germline V gene has CDR1 SGDLS and CDR2 YYNGEE. The CDR3 coding sequence is TGTGCCAGCAGCGTAGGGCTCCCGCCCAATGAGCAGTTCTTC. As protein: CASSVGLPPNEQFF.

Written as DNA, the CDR3 is TGCGCCAGCAGCTTCCTCTCTGGGGCCAACGTCCTGACTTTC. Its protein product is CASSFLSGANVLTF. The V gene is TRBV5-1, the J gene TRBJ2-6, with D hard to call. The CDR3 is made up of 14 amino acids. The ends were cut back, 2 bases at V and 0 bases at J, with 3 bases in the middle. Germline assignment: CDR1 SGHRS and CDR2 YFSETQ.

The genes are TRBV12-5 and TRBJ2-1; TRBD2 matches 8 bases. CDR3 size: 15 residues. The germline gives CDR1 LGHNT, CDR2 FRNRAP. The V and J ends lost 2 bases and 7 bases, in that order; junction bases with no gene match: 7. The CDR3 nucleotides read TGTGCTAGTGGTTTGTTTGGCGGGAGGTCTAATGAGCAGTTCTTC. This codes for CASGLFGGRSNEQFF.

The chain is built from TRBV9 and TRBJ1-2; the match to TRBD1 covers 7 bases. Trimming at V came to 7 bases and at J to 8 bases, leaving 11 bases not matched to a gene. This CDR3 has 13 amino acids. Germline V gene lookup returns CDR1 SGDLS and CDR2 YYNGEE. Written as DNA, the CDR3 is TGTGCCAGCCGGGGACAGAGATTTGAGGGCTACACCTTC. It codes for CASRGQRFEGYTF. The full variable domain, with the rest looked up from reference TRBV9 and TRBJ1-2, is DSGVTQTPKHLITATGQRVTLRCSPRSGDLSVYWYQQSLDQGLQFLIQYYNGEERAKGNILERFSAQQFPDLHSELNLSSLELGDSALYFCASRGQRFEGYTFGSGTRLTVV.

The chain uses TRBV12-3 or TRBV12-4 and TRBJ1-5; D ambiguous. V lost 3 bases and J lost 6, with 6 bases in between. The CDR3 length is 12 residues. The chain's CDR3 is CASSLPGQPQHF. CDR3 DNA sequence: TGTGCCAGCAGTTTGCCGGGTCAGCCCCAGCATTTT.

The chain couples TRBV18 to TRBJ2-2; 10 nucleotides agree with TRBD1. The CDR3 loop spans 15 amino acids. Germline values: CDR1 KGHSH, CDR2 LQKENI. The V gene end was trimmed by 4 bases and the J gene end by 3 bases; junction bases not matched to a gene: 2. CDR3 residues: CASSLGQGDTGELFF. In DNA, the CDR3 is TGTGCCAGCTCACTCGGACAGGGGGACACCGGGGAGCTGTTTTTT.

The chain is built from TRBV25-1 and TRBJ1-1; D not certain. Germline V lookup: CDR1 MGHDK, CDR2 SYGVNS. The V and J ends lost 0 bases and 1 base respectively, with 6 bases between them. The CDR3 covers 14 residues. The CDR3 bases are TGTGCCAGCAGTGAATATAGAGGGAACACTGAAGCTTTCTTT. Residues: CASSEYRGNTEAFF.